The clone carrying this T cell receptor beta chain has more than one count but fewer than ten. Its antigen is unidentified. The germline CDR1 and CDR2 sequences are SGHNT and YYREEE (reference sequence). Trimming cost V 4 bases and J 9 bases, with 17 bases left between them. The CDR3 is 14 residues long. The method was immunoSEQ multiplex PCR; TCRdb's version includes in-frame clones alone and lacks a portion of them. The sample has some 98,000 clones, more than 70% seen once. The sample belongs to a study of T cell responses to AZD1222 COVID-19 vaccine. Study conclusions and caveats: Spike was spanned by vaccine-associated CD4 TCRs, with dominance at 160-218 and 743-854. Donors were largely white British and mainly female; clonal diversity was possibly underestimated. Seropositivity was recorded at baseline in only a handful of AZD1222 recipients. Without day 14 samples, only post-peak T cell repertoires were studied.

The sample consisted of peripheral blood, taken on day 0 of AZD1222 vaccination. The chain carries TRBV5-4 and TRBJ2-1; D not resolved. This sequence was found in an adult in good health. This chain's CDR3 is CASSLAAVNGEQFF. The CDR3 DNA follows: TGTGCCAGCAGCCTGGCGGCAGTTAATGGTGAGCAGTTCTTC. The variable domain in full, with the rest retrieved from reference TRBV5-4 and TRBJ2-1, is ETGVTQSPTHLIKTRGQQVTLRCSSQSGHNTVSWYQQALGQGPQFIFQYYREEENGRGNFPPRFSGLQFPNYSSELNVNALELDDSALYLCASSLAAVNGEQFFGPGTRLTVL.